This T cell receptor beta chain was captured by sequencing in a study of brain T cells in children with intractable seizures. Produced via immunoSEQ multiplex PCR; TCRdb's table is partial and in-frame only. The data contain about 80,000 clones, under 95% of them singletons. Germline CDR1 and CDR2: KGHSH and LQKENI. This CDR3 is 14 amino acids long. V lost 2 bases to trimming and J lost 5 bases; unmatched junction nucleotides: 0. Only cases whose brain tissue showed the highest T cell transcript signatures were sequenced. Patients received at least one anti-epileptic drug before surgery. This clone was found once. What it recognizes is unknown. Additional DNA sequences in this sample encode the identical CDR3. Findings of the study overall: Pre-surgery blood may have been undersampled, hiding some clones. Patients' HCMV serostatus was unknown; virus specificity rests on CDR3 similarity alone.

The chain has TRBV18 and TRBJ1-4; 9 bases map to TRBD1. Specimen: peripheral blood, collected at surgery. The origin of this receptor is a girl aged 2-15 years with Rasmussen encephalitis and intractable seizures. CDR3 nucleotides: TGTGCCAGCTCACCAGGACAGGGGAATGAAAAACTGTTTTTT. This translates into CASSPGQGNEKLFF.